The table lists the clone carrying this T cell receptor beta chain with many counts. Its antigen remains unidentified. Amplification of the TCR beta CDR3 (from genomic DNA) was done by two-round multiplex PCR. First-round PCR, the initial amplification, used primers specific to each TRBV and TRBJ gene. TCRdb itself ran the multiplex PCR reads through MiXCR, one entry per CDR3 protein. In the table there are about 35,000 distinct CDR3 sequences, around 34% of which are singletons. Every member of the patient group was node-negative on CT and PET/CT (none had prior chemotherapy, radiotherapy or other malignancies). There were six milliliters of peripheral blood drawn at each of two time points. The entry originates in a study of prognosis after radiotherapy for stage I lung cancer. The CDR3 runs to 15 residues. Trimming cost V 3 bases and J 0 bases, with 10 bases left between them. Germline loops: CDR1 SGHKS, CDR2 YYEKEE (reference sequence).

The study's findings and limits: Gene usage, both TRBV and TRBJ, reportedly differed between patients with metastases and patients without them.

The chain couples TRBV5-5 to TRBJ1-5; tentative D call: TRBD1 (5 bases). This TCR was sampled from a donor aged 50 or older with non-small cell lung cancer. The specimen was PBMCs, collected before or after stereotactic body radiation therapy (not recorded which). The DNA for the CDR3 is TGTGCCAGCAGCTGGGGGTCGGATAGCAATCAGCCCCAGCATTTT. The encoded protein is CASSWGSDSNQPQHF.